These T cell receptor beta chains were read from a single sample in a study of blood T cell repertoires in COVID-19. Method: immunoSEQ multiplex PCR; TCRdb's copy keeps in-frame clones and lacks some. Of about 34,000 clones in the sample, roughly 85% are singletons; the top ten hold approximately 15%. What was sequenced was peripheral blood. Receptors originate from a human donor with acute or convalescent COVID-19. The donor label of this sample is uncertain. CDR3s include the opening cysteine and the closing phenylalanine or tryptophan. A D gene is named only where the DNA matches it firmly. Clone size is given for some rows only: seen once, a few or many times, or a class if the clone is expanded.

TRBV28	NA	TRBJ1-5	TRBD1	TGTGCCAGCAGTGCCCCCCTAGGGACAGGGCATCAGCCCCAGCATTTT	CASSAPLGTGHQPQHF
TRBV5-1	few	TRBJ2-7	NA	TGCGCCAGCAGCCTGATGACGGACAGCTACGAGCAGTACTTC	CASSLMTDSYEQYF
TRBV11-3	NA	TRBJ2-1	TRBD2	TGTGCCAGCAGCTTAGACGGGTTAGCGGGAGGTGGTGAGCAGTTCTTC	CASSLDGLAGGGEQFF
TRBV21-1	few	TRBJ2-7	NA	TGTGCCAGCAGCATCGGGGACAGCCTCTCCTACGAGCAGTACTTC	CASSIGDSLSYEQYF
TRBV7-9	once	TRBJ1-1	TRBD1	TGTGCCAGCAGCTTAGTGAGACTAATGATGGGGACAGGGAAGGCTTTCTTT	CASSLVRLMMGTGKAFF
TRBV27	NA	TRBJ2-3	NA	TGTGCCAGCAGTTCCTCCCTAAGCACAGATACGCAGTATTTT	CASSSSLSTDTQYF
TRBV28	NA	TRBJ1-5	TRBD1	TGTGCCAGCAGTTTCGAGACAGGGGGCTCCTGGGAGCCCCAGCATTTT	CASSFETGGSWEPQHF
TRBV2	NA	TRBJ1-2	TRBD1	TGTGCCAGCAGGGGGACAGGGGGCTCAGATGGCTACACCTTC	CASRGTGGSDGYTF
TRBV5-1	NA	TRBJ2-3	TRBD2	TGCGCCAGCAGCTCCTCAACTAGCGGGGGTCAACTGACAGATACGCAGTATTTT	CASSSSTSGGQLTDTQYF
TRBV5-6	few	TRBJ2-7	NA	TGTGCCAGCAGCTCTCGTAGGGGGACGTACGAGCAGTACTTC	CASSSRRGTYEQYF
TRBV28	few	TRBJ1-1	NA	TGTGCCAGCAGTTTCGCAGGTGAAGCTTTCTTT	CASSFAGEAFF
TRBV5-1	NA	TRBJ1-6	NA	TGCGCCAGCAGCTTAATTCCTCTGGAGGGAAATTCACCCCTCCACTTT	CASSLIPLEGNSPLHF
TRBV6-2/TRBV6-3	NA	TRBJ1-2	TRBD1	TGTGCCAGCAGTTACCCCTGGGACAGGGGGGCTGGCTACACCTTC	CASSYPWDRGAGYTF
TRBV6-1	NA	TRBJ1-2	NA	TGTGCCAGCAGTGAAGGGGCGGGTTACGGCTACACCTTC	CASSEGAGYGYTF
TRBV6-6	NA	TRBJ1-1	TRBD1	TGTGCCAGCAGTTACGGGACAGGGGGAGACACTGAAGCTTTCTTT	CASSYGTGGDTEAFF
TRBV11-3	once	TRBJ2-5	TRBD2	TGTGCCAGCAGCGGGATTCCGGGACTAGAAGAGACCCAGTACTTC	CASSGIPGLEETQYF
TRBV4-2	NA	TRBJ2-1	NA	TGTGCCAGCAGCCAAGGAGTAGGTGGCGGGCAGTTCTTC	CASSQGVGGGQFF
TRBV19	NA	TRBJ1-5	NA	TGTGCCAGTAGTATAGATCAGGGTGGGTTGAATCAGCCCCAGCATTTT	CASSIDQGGLNQPQHF
TRBV28	NA	TRBJ1-2	TRBD1	TGTGCCAGCCGGACAGGGTTGGCTTATGGCTACACCTTC	CASRTGLAYGYTF
TRBV6-5	NA	TRBJ1-2	NA	TGTGCCAGCAGTTACTCGGCAGGCGCCTCCTATGGCTACACCTTC	CASSYSAGASYGYTF
TRBV19	NA	TRBJ2-1	NA	TGTGCCAGTAGTGATGACTCGGGTTTAGTTCGGGAGCAGTTCTTC	CASSDDSGLVREQFF
TRBV4-2	NA	TRBJ2-4	NA	TGTGCCAGCAGCCAAGGTGATAGTTCGAACATTCAGTACTTC	CASSQGDSSNIQYF
TRBV3-1/TRBV3-2	NA	TRBJ2-1	TRBD2	TGTGCCAGCAGCCAAGATCCAGCGGGGGGGCGGGACAATGAGCAGTTCTTC	CASSQDPAGGRDNEQFF
TRBV28	NA	TRBJ2-7	TRBD1	TGTGCCAGCAGTGCGACAGGGGGCTACGAGCAGTACTTC	CASSATGGYEQYF
TRBV2	NA	TRBJ2-2	TRBD2	TGTGCCAGTCACCGGACTAGCGTGACCGGGGAGCTGTTTTTT	CASHRTSVTGELFF
TRBV2	NA	TRBJ1-2	NA	TGTGCCAGCAGACAGTCCCTGTTAGCTAACTATGGCTACACCTTC	CASRQSLLANYGYTF
TRBV20-1	NA	TRBJ1-6	NA	TGCAGTGTCCGAGGGGGTGTACCCCTCCACTTT	CSVRGGVPLHF
TRBV9	NA	TRBJ1-6	NA	TGTGCCAGCAGCGTAGATTTGCGTTCGCCCCTCCACTTT	CASSVDLRSPLHF
TRBV9	NA	TRBJ2-7	NA	TGTGCCAGCAGCCCCCGGGTCAGCTACGAGCAGTACTTC	CASSPRVSYEQYF
TRBV5-1	NA	TRBJ2-1	TRBD2	TGCGCCAGCAGCCTCCGAGCGGGAGGGACGGACAATGAGCAGTTCTTC	CASSLRAGGTDNEQFF
TRBV11-3	NA	TRBJ1-1	NA	TGTGCCAGCAGCTTAGCGACCGGGCGGGGGTTTGCTTTCTTT	CASSLATGRGFAFF
TRBV12-3/TRBV12-4	NA	TRBJ2-5	NA	TGTGCCAGCAGACTAAGTAACCAAGAGACCCAGTACTTC	CASRLSNQETQYF
TRBV2	NA	TRBJ1-2	NA	TGTGCCAGCAGTGACAGGCCTATTGGCTACACCTTC	CASSDRPIGYTF
TRBV6-5	NA	TRBJ1-1	NA	TGTGCCAGCAGTCTGGACGGAGGAAACACTGAAGCTTTCTTT	CASSLDGGNTEAFF
TRBV19	NA	TRBJ2-1	NA	TGTGCCAGTAGGAGGGACTACAATGAGCAGTTCTTC	CASRRDYNEQFF
TRBV27	NA	TRBJ2-3	NA	TGTGCCAGCAGTTTATCCCTAATTACAGATACGCAGTATTTT	CASSLSLITDTQYF
TRBV6-5	NA	TRBJ1-2	TRBD1	TGTGCCAGCAGGGGACAGGCGGACTCTCGGCTCACCTTC	CASRGQADSRLTF
TRBV10-3	once	TRBJ2-1	TRBD1	TGTGCCATCAGTGGGACAGGGGGTGGTGAGCAGTTCTTC	CAISGTGGGEQFF
TRBV3-1/TRBV3-2	NA	TRBJ2-1	TRBD2	TGTGCCAGCAGCCAGGGCGGGAGGTTAAGTGAGCAGTTCTTC	CASSQGGRLSEQFF
TRBV29-1	NA	TRBJ1-5	NA	TGCAGCGCCTCGGACAGCCGAGGCCAGCCCCAGCATTTT	CSASDSRGQPQHF
TRBV11-2	NA	TRBJ2-5	TRBD2	TGTGCCAGCAGCCCCCGGGGACTAGCAGTACAAGAGACCCAGTACTTC	CASSPRGLAVQETQYF
TRBV3-1/TRBV3-2	NA	TRBJ2-1	TRBD2	TGTGCCAGCAGCCAAGAAGGCCTAGCGGCCTTATGGGGACAGTTCTTC	CASSQEGLAALWGQFF